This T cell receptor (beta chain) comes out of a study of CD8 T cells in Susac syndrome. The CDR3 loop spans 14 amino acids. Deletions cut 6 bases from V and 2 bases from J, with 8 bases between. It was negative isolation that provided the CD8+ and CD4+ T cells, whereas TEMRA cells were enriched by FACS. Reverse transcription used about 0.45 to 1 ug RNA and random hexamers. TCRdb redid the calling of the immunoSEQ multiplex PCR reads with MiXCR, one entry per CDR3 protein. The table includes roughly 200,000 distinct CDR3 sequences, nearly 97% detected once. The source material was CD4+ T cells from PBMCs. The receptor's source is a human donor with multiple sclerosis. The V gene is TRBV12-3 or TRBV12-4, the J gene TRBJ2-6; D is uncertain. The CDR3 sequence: CASRNLAGANVLTF. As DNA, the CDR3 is TGTGCCAGCAGGAATTTGGCTGGGGCCAACGTCCTGACTTTC.